The 15 T cell receptor beta chains reported below all come from one sample, sequenced in a study of tissue T cells after allogeneic stem cell transplantation. Time point reported: mouse harvest day 7 after allogeneic transplant. The graft held 10^6 splenic CD5+ T cells and 10^7 T-cell-depleted bone marrow cells. TCRdb's copy holds only in-frame clones and misses some; the assay was immunoSEQ multiplex PCR. Among under 7,000 clones listed, more than 40% were seen once. Sequencing input: gut tissue. These receptors were obtained from a female BALB/c mouse given C57BL/6 T cells with graft-versus-host disease after an allogeneic hematopoietic cell transplant.

On this clone: Gene names are mouse gene names. The missing CDR3 end, 1 residue past where the read stops, is filled in from the germline J gene. The chain uses TRBV26 and TRBJ2-1; TRBD2 matches 11 bases. Germline CDR1 KGHPV, CDR2 FQNQEV (reference sequence). The CDR3 is 16 amino acids. J gave up 2 bases and V 2 bases, and 2 bases lay outside the gene matches. The covered CDR3 bases are TGTGCCAGCAGTCTGGACTGGGGGGGTTACTATGCTGAGCAGTTC. It is translated as CASSLDWGGYYAEQF. The full CDR3 is CASSLDWGGYYAEQFF.

In its sample, this clone ranks as large. The genes and germline here are from mouse. From the germline J gene comes the end of the CDR3, since the read stops 1 residue before it. The gene calls are TRBV12-1 and TRBJ2-2, with 7 positions matching TRBD2. Germline values: CDR1 SGHSN, CDR2 HYEKVE. CDR3 length: 15 amino acids. V was pared by 1 base and J by 0 bases, with 1 base of the junction left unmatched. CDR3: CASSLLGSNTGQLYF. The CDR3 bases that were read are TGTGCCAGCTCTCTACTGGGGTCAAACACCGGGCAGCTCTAC.

A note on this clone: Each gene name is a mouse one. Sequencing ends 1 residue short of the CDR3 end; the germline J gene provides the rest. V and J are TRBV26 and TRBJ2-7, with 8 bases identical to TRBD1. There are 13 residues in the CDR3. The V gene's germline CDR1 is KGHPV and CDR2 FQNQEV (reference sequence). With V trimmed by 4 bases and J by 6 bases, 5 bases remained unmatched. The sequenced CDR3 bases are TGTGCCAGCAGTCGCCGGACAGGGTTTGAACAGTAC. Amino acid sequence: CASSRRTGFEQY. From start to end, the CDR3 is CASSRRTGFEQYF.

Remarks on this clone: The germline and genes are mouse ones. The CDR3 end lies 1 residue beyond the end of the read and is filled in from the germline J gene. The chain carries TRBV13-1 and TRBJ2-2; 12 bases agree with TRBD2. Trimming at V came to 5 bases and at J to 2 bases, leaving 4 bases not matched to a gene. From germline, CDR1 is NSHNY and CDR2 SYGAGN. The CDR3 sequence is 16 residues long. The sequenced part of the CDR3 DNA is TGTGCCAGCAGAGACTGGGGGGGCGCGAACACCGGGCAGCTCTAC. It translates to CASRDWGGANTGQLY. The CDR3 in its entirety is CASRDWGGANTGQLYF.

Remarks on this clone: The listed genes are named as in mouse. The read is 1 residue too short to cover the CDR3 end, so that end is filled in from the germline J gene. The chain combines TRBV24 with TRBJ2-3; 10 bases line up with TRBD2. The CDR3 consists of 15 residues. Germline CDR1 is KGHTA and CDR2 is FRNEEI. Trimming removed 4 bases from V and 2 bases from J; junction bases left unmatched: 3. CDR3 sequence: CASSHWGGHAETLYF. The covered CDR3 bases are TGTGCCAGCAGTCACTGGGGGGGGCATGCAGAAACGCTGTAT.

A note on this clone: Gene names follow the mouse nomenclature. Read coverage stops 1 residue before the CDR3 terminus; the germline J gene supplies the remainder. The chain links TRBV12-1 to TRBJ2-7, with 9 bases that match TRBD2. This CDR3 region has 14 residues. The germline gives CDR1 SGHSN, CDR2 HYEKVE. With V trimmed by 6 bases and J by 0 bases, 5 bases remained unmatched. The CDR3 sequence is CASSLTGGSYEQYF. The sequenced CDR3 bases are TGTGCCAGCAGCTTGACTGGGGGCTCCTATGAACAGTAC.

Comment on this clone: Mouse germline and gene names are used. The read ends 1 residue shy of where the CDR3 ends; the end is completed using the germline J gene. The chain has TRBV26 and TRBJ1-4; D is unresolved. Trimming removed 3 bases at V and 5 bases at J, with 4 bases between. Looked up from germline, CDR1 is KGHPV and CDR2 is FQNQEV (reference sequence). The CDR3 totals 12 residues. Partial CDR3 DNA: TGTGCCAGCAGTCTAACAAACGAAAGATTATTT. This translates into CASSLTNERLF. The CDR3 reads in full as CASSLTNERLFF.

This clone was observed once. Mouse names are used for the genes. The CDR3 goes on 1 residue after the read ends, and that part is filled in from the germline J gene. The chain couples TRBV3 to TRBJ2-4, with 9 nucleotides matching TRBD2. With 5 bases clipped from V and 2 bases from J, the junction kept 5 bases outside the gene matches. The CDR3 loop spans 15 amino acids. Germline V gene data show CDR1 as SNHLY and CDR2 as FYNGKV (reference sequence). The chain's CDR3 is CASSPRLGAQNTLYF. The covered CDR3 bases are TGTGCCAGCAGCCCCCGACTGGGGGCTCAAAACACCTTGTAC. Variable domain in full (rest from reference TRBV3 and TRBJ2-4): GPKVLQIPSHQIIDMGQMVTLNCDPVSNHLYFYWYKQILGQQMEFLVNFYNGKVMEKSKLFKDQFSVERPDGSYFTLKIQPTALEDSAVYFCASSPRLGAQNTLYFGAGTRLSVL.

Comments on this clone: Each gene name is a mouse one. The read ends 1 residue shy of where the CDR3 ends; the end is completed using the germline J gene. V usage is TRBV14 and J usage is TRBJ2-5; D not certain. V was clipped by 2 bases and J by 2 bases, with 9 bases between them. Looked up from germline, CDR1 is SGHDT and CDR2 is FRDEAV. The CDR3 is made up of 14 amino acids. The CDR3 bases that were read are TGTGCCAGCAGTTTTAGGGTTACCCAAGACACCCAGTAC. It translates to CASSFRVTQDTQY. The full-length CDR3 reads as CASSFRVTQDTQYF.

About this clone itself: Mouse gene names and germline throughout. The read ends 1 residue early relative to the CDR3; the germline J gene fills the gap. This chain links TRBV23 with TRBJ1-4; TRBD1, the table's D call, was not compared with the DNA. Per the germline V gene, CDR1 is KGHTA and CDR2 is FQNQQP. This CDR3 has 13 amino acids. Partial CDR3 DNA: TGCTCCAGCAGTGGGACATACAACGAAAGATTATTT. Residues: CSSSGTYNERLF. The whole CDR3 protein reads CSSSGTYNERLFF.

By share, this clone counts as medium-sized. Each gene name is a mouse one. The CDR3 end is not reached by the read, which stops 1 residue before it; the germline J gene fills it in. V usage is TRBV16 and J usage is TRBJ2-1, with 7 bases matching TRBD1. The V gene's germline CDR1 is SGHSA and CDR2 FRNQAP. The CDR3 runs 15 residues. V was pared by 5 bases and J by 3 bases, with 7 bases of the junction left unmatched. CDR3 protein: CASSASQGIYAEQFF. The DNA read from the CDR3 is TGTGCAAGCAGCGCCTCACAGGGGATCTATGCTGAGCAGTTC.

By frequency in the sample, this clone is medium-sized. The germline and genes are mouse ones. The read is 1 residue too short to cover the CDR3 end, so that end is filled in from the germline J gene. The chain is built from TRBV1 and TRBJ1-4; maybe TRBD1 (6 bases). The CDR3 totals 14 residues. Germline V gives CDR1 NSQYPW, CDR2 LRSPGD (reference sequence). Trimming removed 2 bases at V and 6 bases at J, with 10 bases between. Incomplete CDR3 DNA: TGCACCTGCAGTGCACAGGGGCGCGACGAAAGATTATTT. It is translated as CTCSAQGRDERLF. The CDR3 in its entirety is CTCSAQGRDERLFF.

This clone was counted between two and nine times. These gene names are mouse names. Read data end 1 residue before the CDR3 end; the end is taken from the germline J gene. The chain uses TRBV13-1 and TRBJ2-7; 9 nucleotides match TRBD1. The trim removed 0 bases at V and 7 bases at J, leaving 5 bases unmatched. The CDR3 loop spans 14 amino acids. Looked up from germline, CDR1 is NSHNY and CDR2 is SYGAGN. CDR3 DNA (partial): TGTGCCAGCAGTGATGCCCTGACAGGGGGGGAACAGTAC. It yields the protein CASSDALTGGEQY. In full, the CDR3 reads CASSDALTGGEQYF.

On this clone: Gene names refer to mouse genes. The CDR3 end lies 1 residue beyond the end of the read and is filled in from the germline J gene. The chain recombines TRBV20 with TRBJ1-1; 10 nucleotides match TRBD1. After removal of 1 base from V and 4 bases from J, the junction contained 3 bases not matched to a gene. This CDR3 contains 14 residues. Germline V gene data show CDR1 as GFQATS and CDR2 as STVNSAI. CDR3 DNA, as far as it was read: TGTGGTGCTAGGGCGACAGGGGGCGGCACAGAAGTCTTC. Translating gives CGARATGGGTEVF. The entire CDR3 is CGARATGGGTEVFF.

A word on this clone: The DNA is left out, because the CDR3 cannot be placed on it with certainty; the CDR3 is given as TCRdb lists it. The gene symbols are mouse symbols. V usage is TRBV23 and J usage is TRBJ1-1; the table calls TRBD1, which could not be checked here. The CDR3 sequence runs 14 residues, both termini included. CDR1 is KGHTA and CDR2 is FQNQQP in the germline V gene. The CDR3 protein is CSSSFGQGNTEVFF.